These 4 T cell receptor beta chains originate from one sample sequenced in a study of blood T cell repertoires in COVID-19. Assay used: immunoSEQ multiplex PCR; TCRdb lists only in-frame clones, some missing. The sample has about 200,000 clones; less than 90% are singletons. Sequenced sample: peripheral blood. The receptors were gathered from a woman in her seventies with acute or convalescent COVID-19.

This chain joins TRBV27 and TRBJ2-7; the D gene is possibly TRBD2 (5 bases). V was trimmed by 10 bases and J by 3 bases, leaving 10 bases between them. Germline V lookup: CDR1 MNHEY, CDR2 SMNVEV (reference sequence). CDR3 length: 11 residues. The CDR3 loop is CATARGYEQYF. The CDR3 coding sequence is TGTGCCACCGCTCGGGGCTACGAGCAGTACTTC.

The gene calls are TRBV18 and TRBJ1-1; no reliable D call. CDR1 is KGHSH and CDR2 is LQKENI in the germline V gene. V was trimmed by 3 bases and J by 5 bases, leaving 13 bases between them. This CDR3 spans 14 amino acids. The CDR3 here is CASSPIHDGTEAFF. CDR3 DNA: TGTGCCAGCTCACCTATCCACGACGGGACTGAAGCTTTCTTT.

The chain links TRBV5-1 to TRBJ2-2; no firm D call. The CDR3 totals 13 residues. CDR1 is SGHRS and CDR2 is YFSETQ in the germline V gene. V lost 1 base, J lost 5 bases, and 6 bases lay in between. The CDR3 here is CASSLLVTGELFF. In nucleotides, the CDR3 is TGCGCCAGCAGCTTGCTCGTAACCGGGGAGCTGTTTTTT. The variable domain in full, with the rest retrieved from reference TRBV5-1 and TRBJ2-2, is KAGVTQTPRYLIKTRGQQVTLSCSPISGHRSVSWYQQTPGQGLQFLFEYFSETQRNKGNFPGRFSGRQFSNSRSEMNVSTLELGDSALYLCASSLLVTGELFFGEGSRLTVL.

V is TRBV6-5 and J is TRBJ1-2, with D tentatively TRBD1 (6 bases). V was pared by 4 bases and J by 8 bases, with 23 bases between. In germline, CDR1 is MNHEY, CDR2 SVGAGI. This CDR3 is built from 16 residues. The CDR3: CASSWDIREYVRGYTF. In DNA, the CDR3 is TGTGCCAGCAGTTGGGACATAAGGGAGTATGTACGGGGCTACACCTTC.